Following are 23 T cell receptor beta chains from one sample sequenced in a study of T cells in Graves' hyperthyroidism and ophthalmopathy. TCR beta CDR3 region amplification was performed from RNA transcripts. Researchers ran a first-round RT-PCR on the TCR CDR3 using the HTBI primer set. TCRdb re-called the multiplex PCR reads with MiXCR, one entry per CDR3 protein. The table lists approximately 480,000 distinct CDR3 sequences, less than 25% of them singletons. Sequenced: blood. The receptors derive from a man aged 18 to 35 with Graves' hyperthyroidism.

This clonotype was seen at least ten times. The rearrangement links TRBV30 to TRBJ2-7; 7 bases align to TRBD2. Germline V CDR1 and CDR2: GTSNPN, SVGIG (reference sequence). Trimming removed 0 bases from V and 1 base from J; junction bases left unmatched: 3. This CDR3 comprises 14 residues. CDR3 bases: TGTGCCTGGAGTGTGGGGGGGAAGTCCTACGAGCAGTACTTC. Its protein product is CAWSVGGKSYEQYF.

This clonotype was seen many times. The rearrangement uses TRBV11-2 and TRBJ1-2; no firm D call. V dropped 3 bases and J dropped 4 bases, with 18 bases sitting between them. CDR1 is SGHAT and CDR2 is FQNNGV in the germline V gene. CDR3 length: 16 amino acids. CDR3 protein: CASSLSSRELFYGYTF. CDR3 nucleotides: TGTGCCAGCAGCTTGTCCTCCCGGGAGCTTTTCTATGGCTACACCTTC. The full variable domain, rest sourced from reference TRBV11-2 and TRBJ1-2, is EAGVAQSPRYKIIEKRQSVAFWCNPISGHATLYWYQQILGQGPKLLIQFQNNGVVDDSQLPKDRFSAERLKGVDSTLKIQPAKLEDSAVYLCASSLSSRELFYGYTFGSGTRLTVV.

This clonotype was seen at least ten times. The chain recombines TRBV12-3 or TRBV12-4 with TRBJ2-5, with 12 positions matching TRBD2. V gave up 5 bases and J gave up 0 bases; unmatched junction bases: 4. The CDR3 is made up of 16 amino acids. CDR3 DNA: TGTGCCAGCAGTATTACTAGCGGGGGGAACCAAGAGACCCAGTACTTC. This sequence encodes CASSITSGGNQETQYF.

This clonotype was seen only a few times. The chain couples TRBV12-3 or TRBV12-4 to TRBJ2-3; D may be TRBD1 (5 bases). V gave up 3 bases and J gave up 2 bases, with 6 bases separating them. The CDR3 contains 13 residues. CDR3 in DNA: TGTGCCAGCAGTTTGACAGACACAGATACGCAGTATTTT. Protein sequence: CASSLTDTDTQYF.

In its sample, this clonotype was seen many times. The V and J genes are TRBV6-1 and TRBJ1-5; possibly TRBD1 for D (5 bases). Germline values: CDR1 MNHNS, CDR2 SASEGT. The length of the CDR3 is 15 residues. The ends were cut back, 6 bases at V and 2 bases at J, with 14 bases in the middle. The CDR3 reads CASRDNLLGNQPQHF. The CDR3 DNA reads TGTGCCAGCAGGGACAACCTCCTGGGCAATCAGCCCCAGCATTTT.

This clonotype was detected many times. The chain recombines TRBV28 with TRBJ1-5; D possibly corresponds to TRBD1 (6 bases). Germline-derived CDR1 and CDR2 are MDHEN and SYDVKM. This CDR3 is 14 amino acids long. Trimming took off 6 bases at V and 9 bases at J, with 18 bases between the two ends. CDR3 region: CASRRWGAEGPQHF. The CDR3 nucleotides are TGTGCCAGCAGGAGATGGGGGGCCGAGGGGCCCCAGCATTTT. Drawing the rest from reference TRBV28 and TRBJ1-5, the complete variable domain is DVKVTQSSRYLVKRTGEKVFLECVQDMDHENMFWYRQDPGLGLRLIYFSYDVKMKEKGDIPEGYSVSREKKERFSLILESASTNQTSMYLCASRRWGAEGPQHFGDGTRLSIL.

This clonotype was seen at least ten times. This rearrangement joins TRBV2 to TRBJ1-2; D might be TRBD1 (6 bases). The germline gives CDR1 SNHLY, CDR2 FYNNEI. CDR3 size: 14 residues. V lost 4 bases and J lost 3, with 12 bases in between. The CDR3 DNA sequence: TGTGCCAGCAGTGTTACAGGGAAAGACTATGGCTACACCTTC. This sequence encodes CASSVTGKDYGYTF. The whole variable domain, remainder taken from reference TRBV2 and TRBJ1-2, is EPEVTQTPSHQVTQMGQEVILRCVPISNHLYFYWYRQILGQKVEFLVSFYNNEISEKSEIFDDQFSVERPDGSNFTLKIRSTKLEDSAMYFCASSVTGKDYGYTFGSGTRLTVV.

This clonotype has a count of ten or more. The genes are TRBV7-9 and TRBJ2-7; 10 nucleotides match TRBD1. CDR1 is SEHNR, CDR2 FQNEAQ, per germline (reference sequence). CDR3 length: 15 residues. Trimming at V came to 3 bases and at J to 3 bases, leaving 5 bases not matched to a gene. The CDR3 reads CASSFGTGENYEQYF. The CDR3 bases are TGTGCCAGCAGCTTTGGGACAGGGGAGAACTACGAGCAGTACTTC.

At least ten counts were recorded for this clonotype. The V gene is TRBV2, the J gene TRBJ1-1; perhaps TRBD1 as D (5 bases). In germline, CDR1 is SNHLY, CDR2 FYNNEI. V was clipped by 3 bases and J by 9 bases, with 11 bases between them. The CDR3 contains 12 residues. CDR3 region: CASSERGAQAFF. The CDR3 DNA sequence: TGTGCCAGCAGTGAGAGGGGAGCGCAAGCTTTCTTT.

The chain recombines TRBV6-1 with TRBJ2-6, with 9 bases that match TRBD1. Germline CDR1 is MNHNS and CDR2 is SASEGT. The junction had 6 bases not matched to a gene; V was cut back by 6 bases and J by 0 bases. The CDR3 is made up of 17 amino acids. CDR3 protein: CASRRTGARSGANVLTF. CDR3 sequence (DNA): TGTGCCAGCAGACGGACAGGGGCCCGCTCTGGGGCCAACGTCCTGACTTTC.

The chain joins TRBV11-3 to TRBJ2-4; 8 nucleotides agree with TRBD1. Losses at the gene ends were 4 bases for V and 7 bases for J; bases not matched to a gene: 6. CDR1 and CDR2 from the germline V gene are SGHNT and YENEEA. The CDR3 length is 14 residues. CDR3 amino acids: CASSWTGIKNIQYF. The CDR3 DNA reads as TGTGCCAGCAGCTGGACAGGGATTAAGAACATTCAGTACTTC.

This clonotype was recorded a few times. J is TRBJ2-2 and V is TRBV24-1, with TRBD1 as a possible D gene (6 bases). The CDR3 spans 14 residues. The V end lost 9 bases, the J end lost 1 base, and 11 bases lay between the germline ends. CDR1 is KGHDR, CDR2 SFDVKD, per germline. As DNA, the CDR3 is TGTGCCACCCAGGACAGACTGAACACCGGGGAGCTGTTTTTT. Translating gives CATQDRLNTGELFF.

This clonotype has at least ten counts. This chain uses TRBV12-3 or TRBV12-4 with TRBJ1-2; TRBD1 aligns across 7 bases. With 4 bases clipped from V and 1 base from J, the junction kept 12 bases outside the gene matches. This CDR3 has 17 amino acids. CDR3 sequence reads: CASSSTRPGQLNYGYTF. The CDR3 bases are TGTGCCAGCAGTTCGACCCGTCCGGGACAGCTTAACTATGGCTACACCTTC.

This clonotype was found many times. The gene calls are TRBV30 and TRBJ2-5; D ambiguous. The V and J ends lost 1 base and 5 bases respectively, with 11 bases between them. This CDR3 is built from 13 residues. The germline V gene has CDR1 GTSNPN and CDR2 SVGIG (reference sequence). CDR3 nucleotide sequence: TGTGCCTGGAGTGGCGCGGACGGGGAGACCCAGTACTTC. It encodes CAWSGADGETQYF.

This clonotype was observed a single time. The CDR3 region has the DNA TGCAGTGCCACGGATCTGCCCCAAGAGACCCAGTACTTC. As protein: CSATDLPQETQYF. V gene TRBV20-1 combines with J gene TRBJ2-5, with D hard to call. The germline V gene encodes CDR1 DFQATT and CDR2 SNEGSKA (reference sequence). The CDR3 has 13 amino acids. V was trimmed by 6 bases and J by 1 base, leaving 12 bases between them.

This chain joins TRBV20-1 and TRBJ1-2; unclear D gene. This CDR3 is built from 13 residues. The ends were cut back, 6 bases at V and 2 bases at J, with 13 bases in the middle. Germline CDR1 is DFQATT and CDR2 is SNEGSKA (reference sequence). CDR3 amino acids: CSAREFLNYGYTF. The CDR3 DNA reads TGCAGTGCCCGGGAGTTTCTCAACTATGGCTACACCTTC.

The chain couples TRBV30 to TRBJ2-7; D may correspond to TRBD1 or TRBD2 (6 bases each). V was cut by 0 bases and J by 2 bases, with 14 bases left in between. Germline CDR1 GTSNPN, CDR2 SVGIG (reference sequence). The CDR3 spans 15 residues. CDR3: CAWSVLEGGTYEQYF. The DNA for the CDR3 is TGTGCCTGGAGTGTACTTGAAGGGGGGACCTACGAGCAGTACTTC.

This clonotype came up a few times. The V call is TRBV30, the J call TRBJ1-6, with D unresolved. The V end was cut by 0 bases, the J end by 4 bases, with 10 bases between. Germline assignment: CDR1 GTSNPN and CDR2 SVGIG (reference sequence). The CDR3 runs 15 residues. The CDR3 reads CAWSVPTWYNSPLHF. CDR3 bases: TGTGCCTGGAGTGTACCCACCTGGTATAATTCACCCCTCCACTTT.

This clonotype was counted at least ten times. This rearrangement joins TRBV25-1 to TRBJ2-7, with a weak D call TRBD1 (7 bases). The DNA end is a closer match to TRBJ2-5, so the J assignment may be wrong. Per the germline V gene, CDR1 is MGHDK and CDR2 is SYGVNS. The length of the CDR3 is 15 residues. This CDR3 reads CASSKGGGASVTQYF. The CDR3 coding sequence is TGTGCCAGCAGTAAAGGAGGGGGCGCGTCCGTGACCCAGTACTTC.

The chain links TRBV29-1 to TRBJ1-1, with D possibly matching TRBD1 (5 bases). Between the trimmed V and J ends, which lost 7 bases and 5 bases, there was a span of 14 bases. CDR3 length equals 12 residues. Germline-derived CDR1 and CDR2 are SQVTM and ANQGSEA. The CDR3 DNA follows: TGCAGCGCAGCAGGGATGGGGACTGAAGCTTTCTTT. Encoded protein: CSAAGMGTEAFF. The variable domain in full, completed from reference TRBV29-1 and TRBJ1-1, reads SAVISQKPSRDICQRGTSLTIQCQVDSQVTMMFWYRQQPGQSLTLIATANQGSEATYESGFVIDKFPISRPNLTFSTLTVSNMSPEDSSIYLCSAAGMGTEAFFGQGTRLTVV.

For this clonotype: A much larger clone lies one base from this, so it may be a read error. This chain uses TRBV5-1 with TRBJ2-7, with D perhaps TRBD1 or TRBD2 (6 bases each). Per germline, CDR1 SGHRS and CDR2 YFSETQ. This CDR3 has 13 residues. CDR3 nucleotides: TGCGCCAGCAGCACCCGGGGGCCCTACGAGCTGTACTTC. This encodes CASSTRGPYELYF.

This clonotype has at least ten counts. V is TRBV7-2 and J is TRBJ1-1; D is unclear. Germline-derived CDR1 and CDR2 are SGHTA and FQGNSA. This CDR3 spans 14 amino acids. V lost 10 bases, J lost 0 bases, and 15 bases lay in between. The DNA for the CDR3 is TGTGCCACTAATTACGGGTGGATGAACACTGAAGCTTTCTTT. The encoded protein is CATNYGWMNTEAFF.

In its sample, this clonotype was seen many times. The V call is TRBV20-1, the J call TRBJ1-5; no reliable D call. Trimming stripped 0 bases from V and 6 bases from J, with 6 bases between. The CDR3 spans 12 residues. Germline V gene lookup returns CDR1 DFQATT and CDR2 SNEGSKA (reference sequence). The CDR3 DNA sequence: TGCAGTGCTAGAGATCGAGGTCAGCCCCAGCATTTT. Amino acids: CSARDRGQPQHF.